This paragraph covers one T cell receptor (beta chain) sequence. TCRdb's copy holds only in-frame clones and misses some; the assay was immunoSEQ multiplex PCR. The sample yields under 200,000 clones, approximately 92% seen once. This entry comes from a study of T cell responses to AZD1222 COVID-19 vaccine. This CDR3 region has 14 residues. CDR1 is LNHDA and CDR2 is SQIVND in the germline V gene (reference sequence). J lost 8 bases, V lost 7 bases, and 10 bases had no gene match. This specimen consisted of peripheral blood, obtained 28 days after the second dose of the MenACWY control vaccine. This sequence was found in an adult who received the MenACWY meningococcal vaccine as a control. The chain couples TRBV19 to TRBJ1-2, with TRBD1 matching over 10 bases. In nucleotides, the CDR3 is TGTGCCAGTATCGAGACAGGGGGCGCAAAGGGCTACACCTTC. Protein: CASIETGGAKGYTF.